This T cell receptor (beta chain) was identified during a study of T cell responses to AZD1222 COVID-19 vaccine. As for the study in general: Second-dose timings of about 4 or about 12 weeks were pooled.

The germline gives CDR1 SGHRS, CDR2 YFSETQ. Losses at the gene ends were 2 bases for V and 3 bases for J; bases not matched to a gene: 5. The CDR3 has 15 residues. The repertoire was sequenced with immunoSEQ multiplex PCR; TCRdb's copy has only in-frame clones and lacks some. Among roughly 120,000 clones listed, roughly 87% were seen once. The sequence was collected from an adult in good health. The specimen was peripheral blood, collected on day 0 of AZD1222 vaccination. The chain carries TRBV5-1 and TRBJ2-5; the match to TRBD2 covers 9 bases. CDR3 protein: CASSFGSGGKETQYF. CDR3 sequence (DNA): TGCGCCAGCAGCTTTGGTAGCGGGGGAAAAGAGACCCAGTACTTC.